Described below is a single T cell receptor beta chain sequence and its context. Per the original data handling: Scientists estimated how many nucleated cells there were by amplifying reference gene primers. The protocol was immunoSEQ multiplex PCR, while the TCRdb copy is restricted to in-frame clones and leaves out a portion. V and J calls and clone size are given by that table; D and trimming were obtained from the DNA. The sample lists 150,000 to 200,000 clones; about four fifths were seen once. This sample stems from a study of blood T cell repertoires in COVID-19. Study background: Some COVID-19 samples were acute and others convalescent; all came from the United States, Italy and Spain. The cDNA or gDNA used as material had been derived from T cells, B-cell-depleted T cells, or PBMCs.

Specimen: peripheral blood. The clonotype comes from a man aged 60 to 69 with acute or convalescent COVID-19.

CDR3 DNA: TGCAGCGTTGACAGGGGTGGTGAAGCTTTCTTT. Residues: CSVDRGGEAFF. V usage is TRBV29-1 and J usage is TRBJ1-1, with a weak D call TRBD1 (6 bases). Trimming stripped 3 bases from V and 7 bases from J, with 9 bases between. Germline CDR1 is SQVTM and CDR2 is ANQGSEA. The CDR3 length is 11 residues.